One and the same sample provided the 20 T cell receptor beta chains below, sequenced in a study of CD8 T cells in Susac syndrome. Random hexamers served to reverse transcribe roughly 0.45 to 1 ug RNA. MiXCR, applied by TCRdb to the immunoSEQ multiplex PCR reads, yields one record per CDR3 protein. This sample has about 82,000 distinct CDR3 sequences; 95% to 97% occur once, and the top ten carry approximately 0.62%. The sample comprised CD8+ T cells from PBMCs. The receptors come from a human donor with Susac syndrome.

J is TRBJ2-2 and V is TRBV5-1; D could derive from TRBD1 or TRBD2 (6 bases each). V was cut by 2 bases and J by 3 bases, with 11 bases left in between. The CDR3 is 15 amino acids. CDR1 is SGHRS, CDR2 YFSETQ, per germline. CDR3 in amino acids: CASSLLGGDTGELFF. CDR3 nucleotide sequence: TGCGCCAGCAGCTTATTGGGGGGCGACACCGGGGAGCTGTTTTTT.

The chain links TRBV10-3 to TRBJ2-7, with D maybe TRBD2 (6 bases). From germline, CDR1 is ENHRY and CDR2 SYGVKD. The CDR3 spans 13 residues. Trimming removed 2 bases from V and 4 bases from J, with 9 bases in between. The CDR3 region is CAISEGGLYEQYF. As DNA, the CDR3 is TGTGCCATCAGTGAGGGGGGGTTGTACGAGCAGTACTTC.

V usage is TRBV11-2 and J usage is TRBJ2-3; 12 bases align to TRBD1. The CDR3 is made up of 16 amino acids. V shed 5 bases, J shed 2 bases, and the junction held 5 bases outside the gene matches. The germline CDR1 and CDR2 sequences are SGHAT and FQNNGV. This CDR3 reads CASSIGTGGFTDTQYF. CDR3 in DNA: TGTGCCAGCAGCATAGGGACAGGGGGCTTCACAGATACGCAGTATTTT.

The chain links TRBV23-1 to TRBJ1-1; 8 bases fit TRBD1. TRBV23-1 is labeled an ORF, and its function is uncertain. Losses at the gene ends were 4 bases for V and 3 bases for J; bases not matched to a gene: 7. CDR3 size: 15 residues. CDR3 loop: CASSLRQGRDTEAFF. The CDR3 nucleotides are TGCGCCAGCAGTCTCCGACAGGGGAGGGACACTGAAGCTTTCTTT.

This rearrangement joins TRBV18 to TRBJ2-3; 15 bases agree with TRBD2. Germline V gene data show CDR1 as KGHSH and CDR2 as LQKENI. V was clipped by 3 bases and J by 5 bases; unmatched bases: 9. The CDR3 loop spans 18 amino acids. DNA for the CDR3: TGTGCCAGCTCACCGATATGGACTAGCGGGGGGGCCGGAGATACGCAGTATTTT. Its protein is CASSPIWTSGGAGDTQYF.

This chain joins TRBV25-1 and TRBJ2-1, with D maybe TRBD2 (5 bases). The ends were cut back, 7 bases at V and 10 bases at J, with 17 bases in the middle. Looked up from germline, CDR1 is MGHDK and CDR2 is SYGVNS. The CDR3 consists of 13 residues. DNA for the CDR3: TGTGCCAGCACGGGCCTTCGTCGAGGGGAGCAGTTCTTC. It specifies CASTGLRRGEQFF.

In DNA form, the CDR3 reads TGTGCCAGCAGCTTAAACAGGCATCGGGGGGAGCAGTACTTC. This gives the protein CASSLNRHRGEQYF. The chain recombines TRBV7-2 with TRBJ2-7, with a tentative D call TRBD2 (6 bases). Germline V gives CDR1 SGHTA, CDR2 FQGNSA. The CDR3 has 14 residues. Deletions cut 2 bases from V and 7 bases from J, with 15 bases between.

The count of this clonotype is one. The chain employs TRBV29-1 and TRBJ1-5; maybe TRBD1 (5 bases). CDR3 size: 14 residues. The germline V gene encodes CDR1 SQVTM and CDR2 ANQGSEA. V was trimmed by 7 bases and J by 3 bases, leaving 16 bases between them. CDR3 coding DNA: TGCAGCGCCTCCCAGGGTGATTTCAATCAGCCCCAGCATTTT. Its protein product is CSASQGDFNQPQHF.

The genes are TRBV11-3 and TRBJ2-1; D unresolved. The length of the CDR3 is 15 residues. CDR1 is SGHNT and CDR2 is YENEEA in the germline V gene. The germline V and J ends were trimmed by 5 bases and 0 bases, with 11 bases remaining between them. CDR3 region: CASSPHLSSYNEQFF. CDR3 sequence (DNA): TGTGCCAGCAGCCCCCACTTGAGCTCCTACAATGAGCAGTTCTTC.

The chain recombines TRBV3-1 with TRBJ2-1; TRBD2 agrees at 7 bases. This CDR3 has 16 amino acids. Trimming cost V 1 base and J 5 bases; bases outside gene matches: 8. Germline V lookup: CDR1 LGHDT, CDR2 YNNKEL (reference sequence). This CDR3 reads CASSQVRSGDNNEQFF. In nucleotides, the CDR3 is TGTGCCAGCAGCCAAGTTAGGAGCGGGGATAACAATGAGCAGTTCTTC.

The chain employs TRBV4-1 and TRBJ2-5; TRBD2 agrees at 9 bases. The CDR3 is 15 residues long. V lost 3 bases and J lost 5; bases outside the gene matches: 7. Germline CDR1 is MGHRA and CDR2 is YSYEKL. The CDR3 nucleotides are TGCGCCAGCAGCCAGAGCGGGCTAGCGGGGGAGACCCAGTACTTC. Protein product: CASSQSGLAGETQYF.

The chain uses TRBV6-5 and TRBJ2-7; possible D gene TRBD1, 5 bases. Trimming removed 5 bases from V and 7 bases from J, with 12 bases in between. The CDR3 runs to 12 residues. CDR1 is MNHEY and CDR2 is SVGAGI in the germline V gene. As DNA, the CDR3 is TGTGCCAGCAGTCCCCGGACAAGGGAGCAGTACTTC. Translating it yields CASSPRTREQYF.

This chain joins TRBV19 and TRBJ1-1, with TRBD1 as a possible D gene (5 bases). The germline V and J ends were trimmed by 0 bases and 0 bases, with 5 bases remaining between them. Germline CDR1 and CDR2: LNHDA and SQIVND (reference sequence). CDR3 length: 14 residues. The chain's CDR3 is CASSIEGVNTEAFF. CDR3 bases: TGTGCCAGTAGTATAGAGGGGGTGAACACTGAAGCTTTCTTT.

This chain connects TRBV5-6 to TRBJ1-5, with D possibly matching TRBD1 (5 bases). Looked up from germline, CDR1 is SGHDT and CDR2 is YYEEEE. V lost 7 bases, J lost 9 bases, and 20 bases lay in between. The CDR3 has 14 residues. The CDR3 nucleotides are TGTGCCAGCTCACGGGGGGGGAGCCTCGGGCCCCAGCATTTT. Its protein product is CASSRGGSLGPQHF.

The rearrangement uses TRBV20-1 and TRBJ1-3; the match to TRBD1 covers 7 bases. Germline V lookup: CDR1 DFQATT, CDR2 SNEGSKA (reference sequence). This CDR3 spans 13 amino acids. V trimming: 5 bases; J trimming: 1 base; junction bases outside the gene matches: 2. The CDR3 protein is CSALTGSGNTIYF. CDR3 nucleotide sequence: TGCAGTGCTCTGACAGGGTCTGGAAACACCATATATTTT.

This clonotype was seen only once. The DNA of the CDR3 is TGCGCCAGCAGATACGGCAGTTTTGGACAGGACCCAGATACGCAGTATTTT. It encodes CASRYGSFGQDPDTQYF. The gene calls are TRBV5-1 and TRBJ2-3, with TRBD1 identical over 7 bases. V lost 5 bases and J lost 4; bases outside the gene matches: 16. Germline V gene sequence: CDR1 SGHRS, CDR2 YFSETQ. The CDR3 sequence is 17 residues long.

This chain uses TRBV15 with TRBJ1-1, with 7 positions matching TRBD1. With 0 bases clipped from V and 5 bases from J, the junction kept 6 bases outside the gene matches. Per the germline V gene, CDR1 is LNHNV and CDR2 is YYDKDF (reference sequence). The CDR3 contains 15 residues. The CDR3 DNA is TGTGCCACCAGCAGAGAGGAAGGGGGCCGGACTGAAGCTTTCTTT. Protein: CATSREEGGRTEAFF.

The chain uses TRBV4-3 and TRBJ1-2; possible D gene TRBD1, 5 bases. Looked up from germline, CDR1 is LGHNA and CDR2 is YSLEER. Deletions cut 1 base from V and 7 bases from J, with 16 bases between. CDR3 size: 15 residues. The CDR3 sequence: CASSQVFREMGGYTF. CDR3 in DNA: TGCGCCAGCAGCCAAGTCTTCAGGGAAATGGGTGGCTACACCTTC.

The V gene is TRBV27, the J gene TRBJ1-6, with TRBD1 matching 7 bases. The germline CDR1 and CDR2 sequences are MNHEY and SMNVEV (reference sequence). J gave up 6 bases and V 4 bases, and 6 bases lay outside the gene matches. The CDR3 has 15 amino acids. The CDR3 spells CASSSRDSSNSPLHF. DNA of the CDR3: TGTGCCAGCAGTTCCCGGGACAGTAGTAATTCACCCCTCCACTTT.

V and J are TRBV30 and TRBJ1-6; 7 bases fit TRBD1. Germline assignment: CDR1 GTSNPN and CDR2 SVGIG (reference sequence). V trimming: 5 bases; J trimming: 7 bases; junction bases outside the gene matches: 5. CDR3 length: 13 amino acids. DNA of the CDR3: TGTGCCTGGGGACAGGAGATCAATTCACCCCTCCACTTT. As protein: CAWGQEINSPLHF.